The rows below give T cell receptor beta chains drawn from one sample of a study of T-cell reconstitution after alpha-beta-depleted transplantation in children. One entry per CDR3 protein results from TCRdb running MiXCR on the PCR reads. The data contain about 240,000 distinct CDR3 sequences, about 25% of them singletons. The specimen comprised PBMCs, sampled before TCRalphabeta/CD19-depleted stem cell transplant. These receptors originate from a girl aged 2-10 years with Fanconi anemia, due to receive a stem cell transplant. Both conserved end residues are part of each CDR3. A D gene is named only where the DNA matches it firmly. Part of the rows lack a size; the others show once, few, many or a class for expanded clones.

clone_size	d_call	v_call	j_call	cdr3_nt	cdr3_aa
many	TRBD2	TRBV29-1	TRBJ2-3	TGCAGCGCAGCGGGAGGGCCGGCAGATACGCAGTATTTT	CSAAGGPADTQYF
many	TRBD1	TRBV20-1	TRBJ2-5	TGCAGTGCAATGACAGGGGGAGTTGGAGAGACCCAGTACTTC	CSAMTGGVGETQYF
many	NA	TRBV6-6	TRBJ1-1	TGTGCCAGCCACCGGACGGAGGTCACTGAAGCTTTCTTT	CASHRTEVTEAFF
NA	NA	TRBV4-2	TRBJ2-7	TGTGCCAGCAGCCCAACGCAGGGGTCGAGAGGGGACGAGCAGTACTTC	CASSPTQGSRGDEQYF
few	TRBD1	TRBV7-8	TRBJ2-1	TGTGCCAGCAGCTTAGTCAGGACAGGGAGTTACAATGAGCAGTTCTTC	CASSLVRTGSYNEQFF
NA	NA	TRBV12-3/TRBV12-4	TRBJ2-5	TGTGCCAGCAGTTCACAGGATCCCGGTTGGGAGACCCAGTACTTC	CASSSQDPGWETQYF
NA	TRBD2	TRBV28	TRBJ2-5	TGTGCCAGCAGTGAGCGGGGGGGCCCCTCTTTGGAGACCCAGTACTTC	CASSERGGPSLETQYF
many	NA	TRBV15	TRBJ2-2	TGTGCCACCAGCCGTTCGGGCACCGGGGAGCTGTTTTTT	CATSRSGTGELFF
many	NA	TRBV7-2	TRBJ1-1	TGTGCCAGCAGCTTAGACGGCAGGGGCACTGAAGCTTTCTTT	CASSLDGRGTEAFF
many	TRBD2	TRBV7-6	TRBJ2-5	TGTGCCAGCAGCTTTTTAGCGGGAGAAGAGACCCAGTACTTC	CASSFLAGEETQYF
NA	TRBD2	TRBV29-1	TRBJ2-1	TGCAGCGTTGCAGAGACTAGCGGGAGGGCTCCCTACAATGAGCAGTTCTTC	CSVAETSGRAPYNEQFF
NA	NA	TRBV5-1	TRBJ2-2	TGCGCCAGCAGCAGTCGGGCTGGACACACCGGGGAGCTGTTTTTT	CASSSRAGHTGELFF
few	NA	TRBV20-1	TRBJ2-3	TGCAGTGCTAGAGACCCGCGTGCTAGCGTGCGCCTGGATACGCAGTATTTT	CSARDPRASVRLDTQYF
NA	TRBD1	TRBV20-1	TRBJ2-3	TGCAGTGCTAGACCCGGCAGGGGGAGATTCTCAGATACGCAGTATTTT	CSARPGRGRFSDTQYF
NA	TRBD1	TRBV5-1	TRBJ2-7	TGCGCCAGCAGCTTGTGGGACAGGGGAGGCGAGCAGTACTTC	CASSLWDRGGEQYF
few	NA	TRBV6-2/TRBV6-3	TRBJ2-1	TGTGCCAGCAGTACCTCTACCCGGGAGCAGTTCTTC	CASSTSTREQFF
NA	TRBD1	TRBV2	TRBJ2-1	TGTGCCAGCGAACAGGGGGCAAATGAGCAGTTCTTC	CASEQGANEQFF
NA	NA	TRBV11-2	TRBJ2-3	TGTGCCAGCAGCAAGGGGTCTAGCACAGATACGCAGTATTTT	CASSKGSSTDTQYF
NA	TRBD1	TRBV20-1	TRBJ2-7	TGCAGCCAGGGACAGATTTGGTACGAGCAGTACTTC	CSQGQIWYEQYF
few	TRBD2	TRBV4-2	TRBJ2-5	TGTGCCAGCAGCCAAGGCCCTAGCGGGGGGCGGGAGACCCAGTACTTC	CASSQGPSGGRETQYF
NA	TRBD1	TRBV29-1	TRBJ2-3	TGCAGCGTTGACGGACAGGGGGTAGATACGCAGTATTTT	CSVDGQGVDTQYF
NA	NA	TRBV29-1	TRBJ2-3	TGCAGCGCTAGAGGGCTGCCAGATACGCAGTATTTT	CSARGLPDTQYF
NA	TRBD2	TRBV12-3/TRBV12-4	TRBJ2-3	TGTGCCAGCAGATGGGGGACTAACACAGATACGCAGTATTTT	CASRWGTNTDTQYF
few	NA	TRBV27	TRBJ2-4	TGTGCCAGCAGTTCTGTCCTAGGCAAAAACATTCAGTACTTC	CASSSVLGKNIQYF
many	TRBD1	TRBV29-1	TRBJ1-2	TGCAGCGTTGGAGGGACAGGAGACTATGGCTACACCTTC	CSVGGTGDYGYTF
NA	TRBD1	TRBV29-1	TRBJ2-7	TGCAGCGTCAGAACCTGGGACAGGAGCTACGAGCAGTACTTC	CSVRTWDRSYEQYF
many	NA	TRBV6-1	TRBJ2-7	TGTGCCAGCAGTGATGGTACAGGCGCCTACGAGCAGTACTTC	CASSDGTGAYEQYF
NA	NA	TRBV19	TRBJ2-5	TGTGCCAGTAGCCTAAACTTCGAGTACCAAGAGACCCAGTACTTC	CASSLNFEYQETQYF
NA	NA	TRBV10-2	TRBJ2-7	TGCGCCAGCAGTAGACTGCGCCACTCCTACGAGCAGTACTTC	CASSRLRHSYEQYF
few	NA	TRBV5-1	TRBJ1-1	TGCGCCAGCAGCGGGTGGTTCGGGAAAGGAGCTTTCTTT	CASSGWFGKGAFF
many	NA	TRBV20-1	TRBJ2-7	TGCAGTGCTATGGCACCTTTTACCTACGAGCAGTACTTC	CSAMAPFTYEQYF
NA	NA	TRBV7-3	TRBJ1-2	TGTGCCAGCAGCTTAACATTGCCGACACAGGGAGGCGATGGCTACACCTTC	CASSLTLPTQGGDGYTF
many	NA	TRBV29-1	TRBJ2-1	TGCAGCGTCCGAGAGGGCAGGCGACAGTTCTTC	CSVREGRRQFF
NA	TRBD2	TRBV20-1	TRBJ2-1	TGCAGTCTAGTACGGGACTACAACAATGAGCAGTTCTTC	CSLVRDYNNEQFF
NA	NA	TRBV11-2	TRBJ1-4	TGTGCCAGCAGCCCTTTACAGGGAAGGAATGAAAAACTGTTTTTT	CASSPLQGRNEKLFF
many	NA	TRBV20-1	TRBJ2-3	TGCAGTGCTAGAGTTCGGAGTAGCCCCCTTTGGGGAGATACGCAGTATTTT	CSARVRSSPLWGDTQYF
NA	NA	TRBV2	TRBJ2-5	TGTGCCAGCAGCGAGGACAGACTTTCGGAAGAGACCCAGTACTTC	CASSEDRLSEETQYF
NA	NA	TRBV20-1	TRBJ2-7	TGCAGTGCTCTAATCGGGGGGCCCATAGAGCAGTACTTC	CSALIGGPIEQYF
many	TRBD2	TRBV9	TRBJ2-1	TGTGCCAGCACGACTACGGGGGGGCCCCATATTGAGCAGTTCTTC	CASTTTGGPHIEQFF
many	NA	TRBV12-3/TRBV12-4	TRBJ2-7	TGTGCCAGCAGTGGGTCGACAGGTTCCTACGAGCAGTACTTC	CASSGSTGSYEQYF
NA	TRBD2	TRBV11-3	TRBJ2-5	TGTGCCAGCAGCTTAGTATGGGAACTAGCGGGAGGAGGGGGGAAGACCCAGTACTTC	CASSLVWELAGGGGKTQYF
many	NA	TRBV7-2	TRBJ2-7	TGTGCCAGCAGCTTAGCGTCTTCCTACGAGCAGTACTTC	CASSLASSYEQYF
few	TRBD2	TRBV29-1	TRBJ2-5	TGCAGCGTTGTACTAGCGGGGCAAGAGACCCAGTACTTC	CSVVLAGQETQYF
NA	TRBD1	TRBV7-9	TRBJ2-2	TGTGCCAGCAGCGAGACCGGGACAGGGAACACCGGGGAGCTGTTTTTT	CASSETGTGNTGELFF
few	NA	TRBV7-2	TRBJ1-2	TGTGCCAGCAGCTTAGGTTTCGGCTACACCTTC	CASSLGFGYTF
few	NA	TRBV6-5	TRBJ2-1	TGTGCCAGCAGTTACTCGTCACCCGGGACGCAGTTCTTC	CASSYSSPGTQFF
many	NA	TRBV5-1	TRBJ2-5	TGCGCCAGCAGCTTCAGGAGAGGGGGCCAAGAGACCCAGTACTTC	CASSFRRGGQETQYF
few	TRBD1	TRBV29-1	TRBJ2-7	TGCAGCGTTGAAGATCTACAGGGGCCAGCCTACGAGCAGTACTTC	CSVEDLQGPAYEQYF
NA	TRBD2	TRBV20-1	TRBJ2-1	TGCAGTGCTTGTCTAACTAGCGCCTCCTACAATGAGCAGTTCTTC	CSACLTSASYNEQFF
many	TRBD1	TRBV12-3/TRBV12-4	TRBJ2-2	TGTGCCAGCAGATTAGGGGGCGCGAACACCGGGGAGCTGTTTTTT	CASRLGGANTGELFF
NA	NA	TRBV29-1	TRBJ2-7	TGCAGCGTTGATGGTCCGGGGCAGTCCTACGAGCAGTACTTC	CSVDGPGQSYEQYF
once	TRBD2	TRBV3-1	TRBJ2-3	TGTGCCACCACCCAGCGGGAAGGACGGGATACGCAGTATTTT	CATTQREGRDTQYF
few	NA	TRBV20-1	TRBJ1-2	TGCAGTGCGGTCGCGCGGCCTATCTATGGCTACACCTTC	CSAVARPIYGYTF
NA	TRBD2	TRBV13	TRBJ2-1	TGTGCCAGCAGCATAGGAGCGGGAGGGCTTCACTACAATGAGCAGTTCTTC	CASSIGAGGLHYNEQFF
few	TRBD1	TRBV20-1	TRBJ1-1	TGCAGTGCTACAGGGGGCATTACGAACACTGAAGCTTTCTTT	CSATGGITNTEAFF
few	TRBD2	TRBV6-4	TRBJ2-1	TGTGCCAGCAGTGACGACGGACTAGCGGGCCACAATGAGCAGTTCTTC	CASSDDGLAGHNEQFF
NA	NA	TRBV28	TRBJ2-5	TGTGCCATCAGTTTAGACAGAGGGGTCAGGGAGACCCAGTACTTC	CAISLDRGVRETQYF